The 16 T cell receptor beta chains below all came from one sample that was sequenced in a study of CD8 T cells in cerebrospinal fluid in Alzheimer's disease (dated by TCRdb to the early 2020s). The receptor library was made with 10x single-cell sequencing. Instrument used: NextSeq 550. TCRdb reprocessed the reads, and each CDR3 protein sequence is entered once, without DNA. This sample's records show approximately 1,000 distinct CDR3 sequences. The ten largest make up about 10% of the sample. Sequencing used cerebrospinal fluid. The receptors come from a human donor in good health.

This chain joins TRBV6-1 and TRBJ2-5; TCRdb's D call of TRBD1 is untestable without DNA. This CDR3 has 16 residues. Germline CDR1 reads MNHNS; CDR2 reads SASEGT. The CDR3 sequence: CASSGNSEAGWETQYF.

This clonotype is medium-sized by frequency. The chain employs TRBV27 and TRBJ2-7; TCRdb gives TRBD2 as the D gene, but with no DNA this cannot be confirmed. Germline CDR1 MNHEY, CDR2 SMNVEV (reference sequence). The CDR3 spans 12 residues. The CDR3 is CASSLPSYEQYF.

According to its frequency, this clonotype is medium-sized. This chain uses TRBV6-5 with TRBJ2-7; TCRdb's D call of TRBD1 is untestable without DNA. This CDR3 is built from 15 residues. The germline gives CDR1 MNHEY, CDR2 SVGAGI. CDR3 protein: CANRAGDRPLYEQYF.

Considering frequency, this clonotype is medium-sized. This sequence joins TRBV6-4 and TRBJ1-5; the TCRdb D gene call, TRBD1, has no DNA to confirm it. Germline V CDR1 and CDR2: MRHNA, SNTAGT. There are 14 residues in the CDR3. This CDR3 is CASSERQGSQPQHF.

Measured by frequency, this clonotype is medium-sized. This rearrangement joins TRBV5-1 to TRBJ1-1; absent DNA, TCRdb's TRBD1 call cannot be checked. Germline values: CDR1 SGHRS, CDR2 YFSETQ. The CDR3 covers 13 residues. The CDR3 region is CASSLDWDSEAFF.

By frequency, this clonotype is medium-sized. The chain uses TRBV27 and TRBJ1-1; TCRdb's D gene call, TRBD1, goes unchecked for lack of DNA. The germline V gene has CDR1 MNHEY and CDR2 SMNVEV (reference sequence). CDR3 length: 13 amino acids. CDR3 in amino acids: CASSQTVYTEAFF.

Measured by frequency, this clonotype is large. The J gene is TRBJ1-5, the V gene TRBV20-1. Germline V lookup: CDR1 DFQATT, CDR2 SNEGSKA (reference sequence). The CDR3 spans 13 residues. CDR3 loop: CSALSISNQPQHF.

This clonotype is deemed medium-sized (0.01 to 0.1%) by its frequency. This chain links TRBV7-9 with TRBJ2-2; the D call from TCRdb, TRBD1, cannot be confirmed without DNA. The germline gives CDR1 SEHNR, CDR2 FQNEAQ (reference sequence). The CDR3 runs to 15 residues. The CDR3 is CASSSEQGPTGELFF.

This clonotype counts as medium-sized by frequency. V gene TRBV28 combines with J gene TRBJ1-5; TCRdb's D gene call, TRBD1, goes unchecked for lack of DNA. The CDR3 is made up of 17 amino acids. Germline V gives CDR1 MDHEN, CDR2 SYDVKM. CDR3 in amino acids: CASSLGTGLDSNQPQHF.

In terms of frequency, this clonotype is large. Here the CDR3 reads CASSQAGDRITYEQYF. The V and J genes are TRBV4-1 and TRBJ2-7; the TRBD1 assignment by TCRdb is unverifiable without DNA. The CDR3 has 16 amino acids. The germline V gene encodes CDR1 MGHRA and CDR2 YSYEKL.

The CDR3 is CASSRDRVDTQYF. This sequence joins TRBV14 and TRBJ2-3; TCRdb names TRBD1, which stays unverified in the absence of DNA. Germline CDR1 SGHDN, CDR2 FVKESK. The CDR3 spans 13 residues.

Measured by frequency, this clonotype is medium-sized. This chain connects TRBV2 to TRBJ2-3; TCRdb gives TRBD1 as the D gene, but with no DNA this cannot be confirmed. This CDR3 is built from 12 residues. The germline V gene has CDR1 SNHLY and CDR2 FYNNEI. The CDR3 here is CASSYGGDTQYF.

This clonotype is labeled large based on frequency. The chain recombines TRBV20-1 with TRBJ2-1; as DNA is missing, the TRBD2 call by TCRdb cannot be tested. Germline V gene data show CDR1 as DFQATT and CDR2 as SNEGSKA (reference sequence). There are 14 residues in the CDR3. The CDR3 sequence: CSAKTGLGYNEQFF.

This clonotype shows up as medium-sized by frequency. This chain uses TRBV7-2 with TRBJ2-7. The CDR3 consists of 16 residues. Germline values: CDR1 SGHTA, CDR2 FQGNSA. CDR3 amino acids: CASSLAFGQQTYEQYF.

By frequency, this clonotype registers medium-sized (0.01 to 0.1%). The chain couples TRBV12-3 or TRBV12-4 to TRBJ2-3; lacking DNA, the TRBD2 call made by TCRdb goes unchecked. The CDR3 spans 17 residues. CDR3 region: CASSPRTSGTSTDTQYF.

This clonotype is called large based on its frequency. The chain joins TRBV4-1 to TRBJ2-7; TCRdb gives TRBD2 as the D gene, but with no DNA this cannot be confirmed. Germline-derived CDR1 and CDR2 are MGHRA and YSYEKL. This CDR3 contains 15 residues. The CDR3 here is CASSLTERASYEQYF.